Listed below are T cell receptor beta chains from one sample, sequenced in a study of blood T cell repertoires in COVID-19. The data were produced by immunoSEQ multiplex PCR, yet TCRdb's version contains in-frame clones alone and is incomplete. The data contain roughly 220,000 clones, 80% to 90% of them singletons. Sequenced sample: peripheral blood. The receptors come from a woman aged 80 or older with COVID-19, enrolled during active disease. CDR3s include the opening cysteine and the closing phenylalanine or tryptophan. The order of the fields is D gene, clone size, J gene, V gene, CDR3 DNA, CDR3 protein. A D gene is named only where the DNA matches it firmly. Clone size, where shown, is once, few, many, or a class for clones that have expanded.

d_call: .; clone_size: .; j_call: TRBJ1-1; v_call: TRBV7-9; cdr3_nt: TGTGCCAGCAGCCTTCAGGGCCGAACCACTGAAGCTTTCTTT; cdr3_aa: CASSLQGRTTEAFF
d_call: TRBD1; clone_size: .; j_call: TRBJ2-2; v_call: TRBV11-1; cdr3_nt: TGTGCCAGCAGCCAAGGGACAGGGATGAACACCGGGGAGCTGTTTTTT; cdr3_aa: CASSQGTGMNTGELFF
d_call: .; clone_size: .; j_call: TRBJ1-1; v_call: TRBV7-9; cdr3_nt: TGTGCCAGCAGCTACCAGGGGAACACTGAAGCTTTCTTT; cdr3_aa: CASSYQGNTEAFF
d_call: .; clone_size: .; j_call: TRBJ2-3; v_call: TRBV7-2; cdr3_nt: TGTGCCAGCAGGGCGGGACTCCCAAGGTATACGCAGTATTTT; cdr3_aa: CASRAGLPRYTQYF
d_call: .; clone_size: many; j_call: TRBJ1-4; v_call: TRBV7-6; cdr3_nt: TGTGCCAGCAGCCTGATCCGGGGAGGGGCTAATGAAAAACTGTTTTTT; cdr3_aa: CASSLIRGGANEKLFF
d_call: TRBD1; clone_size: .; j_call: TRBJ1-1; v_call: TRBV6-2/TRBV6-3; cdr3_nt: TGTGCCAGCAGTAACACCGGGACAGGGCGGGCTGAAGCTTTCTTT; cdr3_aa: CASSNTGTGRAEAFF
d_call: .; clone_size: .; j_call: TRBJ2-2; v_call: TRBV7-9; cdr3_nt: TGTGCCAGCAGCTTAGCGGGGAGCACCGGGGAGCTGTTTTTT; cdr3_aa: CASSLAGSTGELFF
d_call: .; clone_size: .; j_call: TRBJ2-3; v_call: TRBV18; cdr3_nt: TGTGCCAGCTCACCACAACAGGTAGAGGCCACGCAGTATTTT; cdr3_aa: CASSPQQVEATQYF
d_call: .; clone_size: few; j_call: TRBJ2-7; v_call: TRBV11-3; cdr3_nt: TGTGCCAGCAGCTTAGGACCCGCCGGGAAGGAGTACTTC; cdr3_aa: CASSLGPAGKEYF
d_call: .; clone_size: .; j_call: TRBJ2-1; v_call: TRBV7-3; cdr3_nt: TGTGCCAGCAGCCTTGGAGTGGACAATGAGCAGTTCTTC; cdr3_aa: CASSLGVDNEQFF
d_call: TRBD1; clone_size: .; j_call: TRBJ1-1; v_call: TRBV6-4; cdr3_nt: TGTGCCAGCAGCACAGACAGGGGGCTGGAGGCTTTCTTT; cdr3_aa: CASSTDRGLEAFF
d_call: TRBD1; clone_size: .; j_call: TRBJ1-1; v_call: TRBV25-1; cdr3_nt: TGTGCCAGCAGCAGCATTGGAGGGGGCTATGAAGCTTTCTTT; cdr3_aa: CASSSIGGGYEAFF
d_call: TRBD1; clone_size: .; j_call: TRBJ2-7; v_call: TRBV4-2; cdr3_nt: TGTGCCAGCAGCCAAGCTGACAGGGGTTACGAGCAGTACTTC; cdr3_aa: CASSQADRGYEQYF
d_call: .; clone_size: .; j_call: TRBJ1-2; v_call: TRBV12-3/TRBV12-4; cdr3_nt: TGTGCCAGCAGTGTTCAGGGTAACTATGGCTACACCTTC; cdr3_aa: CASSVQGNYGYTF
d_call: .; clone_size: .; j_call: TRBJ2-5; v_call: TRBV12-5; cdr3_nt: TGTGCTAGTGGATTAGCCGGTTCTGGCACCCAGTACTTC; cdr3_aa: CASGLAGSGTQYF
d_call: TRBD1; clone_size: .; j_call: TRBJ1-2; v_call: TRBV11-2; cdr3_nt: TGTGCCAGCAGCCCACAGGGGCGAATAGCTAACTATGGCTACACCTTC; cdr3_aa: CASSPQGRIANYGYTF
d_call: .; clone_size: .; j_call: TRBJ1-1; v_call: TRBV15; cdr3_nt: TGTGCCACCAGCAGAGGGGGCCCCTCCCTGAACACTGAAGCTTTCTTT; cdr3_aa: CATSRGGPSLNTEAFF
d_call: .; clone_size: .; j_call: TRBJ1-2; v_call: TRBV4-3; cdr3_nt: TGCGCCAGCAGCCAAGACTTCGGGGAGAGGTACTATGGCTACACCTTC; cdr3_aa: CASSQDFGERYYGYTF
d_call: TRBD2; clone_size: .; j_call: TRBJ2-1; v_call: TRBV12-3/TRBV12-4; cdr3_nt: TGTGCCAGCAGTTTCGGGACTACCAATGAGCAGTTCTTC; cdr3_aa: CASSFGTTNEQFF
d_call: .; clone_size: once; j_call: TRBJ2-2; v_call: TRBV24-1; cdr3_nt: TGTGCCACCCGCAGGGGAGCCAACACCGGGGAGCTGTTTTTT; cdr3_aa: CATRRGANTGELFF
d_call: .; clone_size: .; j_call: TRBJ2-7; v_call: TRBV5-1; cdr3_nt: TGCGCCAGCAGCTTTGGGGCAGGGAACTACGAGCAGTACTTC; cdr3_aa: CASSFGAGNYEQYF
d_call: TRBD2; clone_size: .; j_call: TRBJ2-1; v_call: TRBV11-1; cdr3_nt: TGTGCCAGCAGCTTCTCACGGGGGGCCTACAATGAGCAGTTCTTC; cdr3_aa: CASSFSRGAYNEQFF
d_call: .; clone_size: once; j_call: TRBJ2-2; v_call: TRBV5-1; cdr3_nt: TGCGCCAGCAGCTTGTCCCCGCCCACCACCAGCACCGGGGAGCTGTTTTTT; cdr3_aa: CASSLSPPTTSTGELFF
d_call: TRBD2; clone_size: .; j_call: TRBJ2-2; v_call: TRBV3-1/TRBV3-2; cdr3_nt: TGTGCCAGCAGCCAAGGACTAGCGGGGATCCGTACCGGGGAGCTGTTTTTT; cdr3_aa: CASSQGLAGIRTGELFF